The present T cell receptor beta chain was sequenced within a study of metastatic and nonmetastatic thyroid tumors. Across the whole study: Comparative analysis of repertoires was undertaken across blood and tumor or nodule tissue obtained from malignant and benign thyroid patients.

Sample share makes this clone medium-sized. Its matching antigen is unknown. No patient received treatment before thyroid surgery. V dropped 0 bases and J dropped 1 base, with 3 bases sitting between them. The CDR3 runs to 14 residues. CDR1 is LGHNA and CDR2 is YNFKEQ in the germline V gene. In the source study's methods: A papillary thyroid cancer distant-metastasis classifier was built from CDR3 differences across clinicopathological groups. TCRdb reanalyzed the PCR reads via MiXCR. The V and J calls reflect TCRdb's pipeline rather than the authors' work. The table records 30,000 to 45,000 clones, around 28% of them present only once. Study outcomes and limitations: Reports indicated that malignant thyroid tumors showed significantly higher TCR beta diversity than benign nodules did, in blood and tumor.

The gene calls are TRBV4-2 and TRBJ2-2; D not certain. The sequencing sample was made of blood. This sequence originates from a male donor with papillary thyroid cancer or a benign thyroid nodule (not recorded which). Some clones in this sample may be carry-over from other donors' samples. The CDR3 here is CASSQDLNTGELFF. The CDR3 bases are TGTGCCAGCAGCCAAGATCTGAACACCGGGGAGCTGTTTTTT.